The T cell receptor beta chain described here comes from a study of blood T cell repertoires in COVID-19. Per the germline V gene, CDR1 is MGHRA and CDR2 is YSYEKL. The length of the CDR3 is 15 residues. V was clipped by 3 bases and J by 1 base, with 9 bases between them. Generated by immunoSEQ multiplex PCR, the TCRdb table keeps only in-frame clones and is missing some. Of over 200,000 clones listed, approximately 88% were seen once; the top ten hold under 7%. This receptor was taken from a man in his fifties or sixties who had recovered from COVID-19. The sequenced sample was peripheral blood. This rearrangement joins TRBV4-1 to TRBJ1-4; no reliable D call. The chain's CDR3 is CASSHREGTNEKLFF. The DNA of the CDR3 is TGCGCCAGCAGCCACCGGGAGGGAACTAATGAAAAACTGTTTTTT.